This record concerns one T cell receptor beta chain sequence. Profiled with immunoSEQ multiplex PCR; TCRdb holds only in-frame clones, not every one. The table lists roughly 220,000 clones, around 84% of them singletons. The entry originates in a study of blood T cell repertoires in COVID-19. Study background: T cells, B-cell-depleted T cells, or PBMCs provided the cDNA or gDNA that served as material.

Those enrolled, adults aged roughly 18 to 95 years, came from 24 US areas. V lost 0 bases, J lost 5 bases, and 8 bases lay in between. The CDR3 is made up of 13 amino acids. Germline-derived CDR1 and CDR2 are SGHRS and YFSETQ. Material: PBMCs or T cells enriched from blood (not recorded which). The TCR originated in a man aged 30 to 39 with acute COVID-19. The chain has TRBV5-1 and TRBJ1-2; D remains ambiguous. The chain's CDR3 is CASSLDVRYGYTF. For the CDR3, the DNA is TGCGCCAGCAGCTTGGATGTCAGATATGGCTACACCTTC.